This note documents a single T cell receptor beta chain sequence. What it binds is not known. V shed 5 bases and J shed 6 bases, with 8 bases lying between them. CDR3 length: 10 amino acids. From germline, CDR1 is DFQATT and CDR2 SNEGSKA (reference sequence). All sorted populations exceeded 95% purity. Every bit of the isolated RNA underwent reverse transcription, so sequencing read expressed TCRB transcripts. Roughly 3.6 million reads on average were seen across naive, central memory and regulatory T cell samples. Sequenced by immunoSEQ multiplex PCR; TCRdb stores in-frame clones only, minus some. This table has more than 300,000 clones, about 14% appearing once. The data originate from a study of beta chain features in type 1 diabetes. General observations from the study: TCRB CDR3 length was moderately but significantly reduced in all four CD4+ subsets of Type 1 diabetes patients.

The rearrangement links TRBV20-1 to TRBJ2-7; the D is unclear. The sequence came from a woman aged 18-29 years in good health. The material sequenced was naive CD4+ T cells from blood. Here the CDR3 DNA reads TGCAGTGCTCATAGTGGCGAGCAGTACTTC. It translates to CSAHSGEQYF.